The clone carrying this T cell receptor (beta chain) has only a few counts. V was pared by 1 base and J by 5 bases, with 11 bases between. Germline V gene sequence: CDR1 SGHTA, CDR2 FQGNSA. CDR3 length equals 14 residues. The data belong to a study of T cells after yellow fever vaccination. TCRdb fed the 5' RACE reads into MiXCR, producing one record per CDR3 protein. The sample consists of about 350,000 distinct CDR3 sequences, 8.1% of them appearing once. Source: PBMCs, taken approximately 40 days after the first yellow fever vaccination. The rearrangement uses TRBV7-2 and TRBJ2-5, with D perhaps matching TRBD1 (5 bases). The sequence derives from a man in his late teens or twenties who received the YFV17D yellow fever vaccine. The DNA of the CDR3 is TGTGCCAGCAGCTTAGGTCCAGGGTCGGAGACCCAGTACTTC. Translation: CASSLGPGSETQYF.